The 23 T cell receptor beta chains given below trace back to one sample, sequenced in a study of blood T cell repertoires in COVID-19. Assay used: immunoSEQ multiplex PCR; TCRdb lists only in-frame clones, some missing. The repertoire holds approximately 89,000 clones, with 80% as singletons. Sequencing input: peripheral blood. The receptors were gathered from a woman at least 80 years old with acute or convalescent COVID-19.

This clone was seen a single time. CDR3: CASGLAGGPKYNEQFF. CDR3 DNA sequence: TGCGCCAGCGGGCTAGCGGGGGGGCCGAAGTACAATGAGCAGTTCTTC. The chain combines TRBV5-1 with TRBJ2-1, with TRBD2 matching 12 bases. CDR1 and CDR2 (germline): SGHRS, YFSETQ. With 7 bases clipped from V and 4 bases from J, the junction kept 9 bases outside the gene matches. This CDR3 contains 16 residues. The complete variable domain, with remaining parts taken from reference TRBV5-1 and TRBJ2-1, reads KAGVTQTPRYLIKTRGQQVTLSCSPISGHRSVSWYQQTPGQGLQFLFEYFSETQRNKGNFPGRFSGRQFSNSRSEMNVSTLELGDSALYLCASGLAGGPKYNEQFFGPGTRLTVL.

The chain recombines TRBV24-1 with TRBJ1-5; D uncertain. The CDR3 loop spans 14 amino acids. Germline loops: CDR1 KGHDR, CDR2 SFDVKD. Trimming cost V 12 bases and J 5 bases, with 19 bases left between them. CDR3 sequence: CAASVPAQDQPQHF. The CDR3 DNA reads TGTGCCGCTTCAGTTCCGGCCCAGGATCAGCCCCAGCATTTT.

The genes are TRBV4-2 and TRBJ2-7; 14 bases are a match to TRBD2. Per germline, CDR1 LGHNA and CDR2 YNFKEQ. The CDR3 runs 16 residues. Trimming at V came to 4 bases and at J to 5 bases, leaving 7 bases not matched to a gene. CDR3 DNA: TGTGCCAGCAGCCCGGGACTAGCGGGGGCGGGGGACGAGCAGTACTTC. Translation: CASSPGLAGAGDEQYF.

This clone came up a few times. The chain links TRBV7-9 to TRBJ1-6; TRBD1 might be the D (6 bases). The CDR3 is 14 amino acids. Looked up from germline, CDR1 is SEHNR and CDR2 is FQNEAQ (reference sequence). Trimming removed 7 bases from V and 4 bases from J, with 11 bases in between. CDR3 protein: CASNGQSYNSPLHF. The CDR3 bases are TGTGCCAGCAACGGACAGAGTTATAATTCACCCCTCCACTTT.

This chain links TRBV5-5 with TRBJ2-2; D possibly corresponds to TRBD1 (5 bases). The CDR3 length is 15 residues. Germline V gene sequence: CDR1 SGHKS, CDR2 YYEKEE (reference sequence). Trimming stripped 4 bases from V and 6 bases from J, with 16 bases between. CDR3 nucleotides: TGTGCCAGCAGCCGACAGACATTACCAGCCGGGGAGCTGTTTTTT. This gives the protein CASSRQTLPAGELFF.

In this sample, this clone turned up a few times. This chain links TRBV7-6 with TRBJ1-3; 9 positions match TRBD1. The CDR3 runs to 16 residues. CDR1 is SGHVS and CDR2 is FNYEAQ in the germline V gene. J lost 3 bases, V lost 4 bases, and 7 bases had no gene match. The CDR3, as DNA: TGTGCCAGCAGCTACCGGGGACAGGGTGTTGGAAACACCATATATTTT. As protein: CASSYRGQGVGNTIYF. The full variable domain, in which reference TRBV7-6 and TRBJ1-3 provide the parts outside the CDR3, is GAGVSQSPRYKVTKRGQDVALRCDPISGHVSLYWYRQALGQGPEFLTYFNYEAQQDKSGLPNDRFSAERPEGSISTLTIQRTEQRDSAMYRCASSYRGQGVGNTIYFGEGSWLTVV.

J is TRBJ2-5 and V is TRBV7-2; TRBD1 is a possible D gene (6 bases). Germline V gene lookup returns CDR1 SGHTA and CDR2 FQGNSA. The CDR3 is 14 residues long. V lost 1 base and J 11 bases, leaving 17 bases between the germline ends. The CDR3 spells CASSLEGTGTKQYF. Here the CDR3 DNA reads TGTGCCAGCAGCTTAGAAGGTACAGGGACCAAACAGTACTTC.

The chain carries TRBV5-1 and TRBJ2-3; the match to TRBD2 covers 13 bases. The CDR3 has 15 residues. Per germline, CDR1 SGHRS and CDR2 YFSETQ. The J segment lost 9 bases and the V segment lost 3 bases, leaving 7 bases of the junction unmatched. The CDR3 reads CASSSSGTSGMTQYF. CDR3 bases: TGCGCCAGCAGCTCCTCCGGGACTAGCGGGATGACGCAGTATTTT.

The chain has TRBV27 and TRBJ2-2; D uncertain. Trimming took 3 bases from V and 7 from J, leaving 12 bases between them. CDR1 and CDR2 (germline): MNHEY, SMNVEV (reference sequence). CDR3 length: 14 residues. The CDR3 DNA follows: TGTGCCAGCAGTTTTGGGTGGGCAATCGGGGAGCTGTTTTTT. Protein: CASSFGWAIGELFF.

The V and J genes are TRBV30 and TRBJ2-7; D might be TRBD1 (6 bases). Trimming stripped 2 bases from V and 2 bases from J, with 7 bases between. This CDR3 region has 12 residues. CDR1 and CDR2 from the germline V gene are GTSNPN and SVGIG (reference sequence). CDR3 amino acids: CAWSRTAYEQYF. For the CDR3, the DNA is TGTGCCTGGAGTCGGACAGCCTACGAGCAGTACTTC.

The chain joins TRBV10-1 to TRBJ2-7; 11 nucleotides match TRBD2. The CDR3 has 15 amino acids. The germline V gene encodes CDR1 WNHNN and CDR2 SYGVQD (reference sequence). The J segment lost 3 bases and the V segment lost 2 bases, leaving 3 bases of the junction unmatched. The CDR3 loop reads CASSEGGTSGYEQYF. The CDR3 nucleotides read TGCGCCAGCAGTGAGGGTGGGACTAGCGGCTACGAGCAGTACTTC.

The rearrangement links TRBV7-6 to TRBJ2-7, with TRBD2 identical over 10 bases. The length of the CDR3 is 15 residues. After removal of 8 bases from V and 4 bases from J, the junction contained 11 bases not matched to a gene. Germline values: CDR1 SGHVS, CDR2 FNYEAQ. DNA for the CDR3: TGTGCCAGCGCCCTTAGCGGGGGGATAATGTACGAGCAGTACTTC. Protein sequence: CASALSGGIMYEQYF. The entire variable domain, with the rest obtained from reference TRBV7-6 and TRBJ2-7, is as follows: GAGVSQSPRYKVTKRGQDVALRCDPISGHVSLYWYRQALGQGPEFLTYFNYEAQQDKSGLPNDRFSAERPEGSISTLTIQRTEQRDSAMYRCASALSGGIMYEQYFGPGTRLTVT.

The chain joins TRBV4-2 to TRBJ1-3; no clear D. From germline, CDR1 is LGHNA and CDR2 YNFKEQ. Trimming took off 1 base at V and 7 bases at J, with 20 bases between the two ends. The CDR3 is made up of 17 amino acids. This CDR3 is CASSQGAQARERNTIYF. CDR3 coding DNA: TGTGCCAGCAGCCAAGGGGCGCAAGCTCGGGAGAGGAACACCATATATTTT.

This clone was detected many times. The chain employs TRBV18 and TRBJ1-5, with 7 bases matching TRBD1. The CDR3 sequence is 14 residues long. The trim removed 6 bases at V and 4 bases at J, leaving 6 bases unmatched. Looked up from germline, CDR1 is KGHSH and CDR2 is LQKENI. The CDR3 loop reads CASSSGGRNQPQHF. CDR3 in DNA: TGTGCCAGCTCGTCAGGGGGGAGAAATCAGCCCCAGCATTTT.

This rearrangement joins TRBV11-3 to TRBJ2-2; possibly TRBD2 for D (6 bases). Trimming took off 0 bases at V and 6 bases at J, with 11 bases between the two ends. The CDR3 length is 15 residues. The germline CDR1 and CDR2 sequences are SGHNT and YENEEA. CDR3 region: CASSLEAGTAGELFF. CDR3 in DNA: TGTGCCAGCAGCTTAGAAGCGGGTACGGCCGGGGAGCTGTTTTTT.

This chain connects TRBV18 to TRBJ2-5, with D perhaps TRBD1 (6 bases). Looked up from germline, CDR1 is KGHSH and CDR2 is LQKENI. The CDR3 is 15 amino acids. V was cut by 2 bases and J by 1 base, with 11 bases left in between. For the CDR3, the DNA is TGTGCCAGCTCACCAACCGGGACATTCCAAGAGACCCAGTACTTC. It is translated as CASSPTGTFQETQYF. The full variable domain, completed using reference TRBV18 and TRBJ2-5, is NAGVMQNPRHLVRRRGQEARLRCSPMKGHSHVYWYRQLPEEGLKFMVYLQKENIIDESGMPKERFSAEFPKEGPSILRIQQVVRGDSAAYFCASSPTGTFQETQYFGPGTRLLVL.

This clone was seen a handful of times. J is TRBJ2-5 and V is TRBV5-4; 7 bases map to TRBD2. CDR3 length: 14 residues. The trim removed 0 bases at V and 4 bases at J, leaving 3 bases unmatched. Germline V gene sequence: CDR1 SGHNT, CDR2 YYREEE (reference sequence). The CDR3 region has the DNA TGTGCCAGCAGCTTGGCATTAGCGGGAGAGACCCAGTACTTC. Translating it yields CASSLALAGETQYF.

The chain recombines TRBV5-1 with TRBJ2-2; tentative D call: TRBD2 (6 bases). This CDR3 has 17 amino acids. V was cut by 0 bases and J by 5 bases, with 17 bases left in between. Germline CDR1 SGHRS, CDR2 YFSETQ. The CDR3 is CASSLAPLLLATGELFF. The DNA of the CDR3 is TGCGCCAGCAGCTTGGCTCCATTACTCCTAGCGACCGGGGAGCTGTTTTTT. Full variable domain (rest looked up from reference TRBV5-1 and TRBJ2-2): KAGVTQTPRYLIKTRGQQVTLSCSPISGHRSVSWYQQTPGQGLQFLFEYFSETQRNKGNFPGRFSGRQFSNSRSEMNVSTLELGDSALYLCASSLAPLLLATGELFFGEGSRLTVL.

V gene TRBV18 combines with J gene TRBJ1-2; no definite D call. The V end lost 3 bases, the J end lost 5 bases, and 7 bases lay between the germline ends. Germline V CDR1 and CDR2: KGHSH, LQKENI. The CDR3 sequence is 12 residues long. CDR3 sequence (DNA): TGTGCCAGCTCACCGACGGAGTATGGCTACACCTTC. Protein product: CASSPTEYGYTF.

The J gene is TRBJ1-5, the V gene TRBV20-1, with TRBD1 as a possible D gene (5 bases). There are 15 residues in the CDR3. Looked up from germline, CDR1 is DFQATT and CDR2 is SNEGSKA (reference sequence). Between the trimmed V and J ends, which lost 3 bases and 7 bases, there was a span of 19 bases. The DNA for the CDR3 is TGCAGTGCTAGTTCTCACGGGGGAGTGGGGCAGCCCCAGCATTTT. It codes for CSASSHGGVGQPQHF.

This chain's CDR3 is CASSGGAFNEQFF. DNA of the CDR3: TGTGCCTCTAGCGGGGGGGCCTTCAATGAGCAGTTCTTC. This chain uses TRBV24-1 with TRBJ2-1; 12 bases are shared with TRBD2. Germline trimming cut 12 bases from V and 6 bases from J; bases unmatched to any gene: 5. From germline, CDR1 is KGHDR and CDR2 SFDVKD. The CDR3 totals 13 residues.

The gene calls are TRBV6-2 or TRBV6-3 and TRBJ2-7; possibly TRBD2 for D (6 bases). Germline V gene sequence: CDR1 MNHEY, CDR2 SVGEGT. Trimming cost V 4 bases and J 1 base, with 14 bases left between them. This CDR3 region has 15 residues. The CDR3 DNA reads TGTGCCAGCAGTTCCCCCGGGGGTCATTCCTACGAGCAGTACTTC. It specifies CASSSPGGHSYEQYF.

The rearrangement joins TRBV5-1 to TRBJ2-5, with a weak D call TRBD2 (5 bases). Germline V gene data show CDR1 as SGHRS and CDR2 as YFSETQ. V was shortened by 1 base and J by 0 bases, with 10 bases between the two germline ends. The CDR3 totals 15 residues. This CDR3 is CASSLPEEYQETQYF. CDR3 bases: TGCGCCAGCAGCTTGCCGGAGGAGTACCAAGAGACCCAGTACTTC.